What follows are 3 T cell receptor beta chains derived from one specimen sequenced in a study of beta chain features in type 1 diabetes. Their specific antigens are unknown. Investigators reverse transcribed all isolated RNA, so they sequenced expressed TCRB transcripts. The method was immunoSEQ multiplex PCR; TCRdb's version includes in-frame clones alone and lacks a portion of them. This repertoire shows around 710,000 clones, around 11% found once; its top ten account for roughly 0.11%. Study-wide results and limits: Shorter TCRB CDR3s, moderately but significantly so, were found in Type 1 diabetes patients in all four CD4+ subsets.

Material for sequencing was naive CD4+ T cells from blood. The receptors stem from a man between 25 and 39 years old with type 1 diabetes.

This clone occurred a few times. The J gene is TRBJ2-1, the V gene TRBV11-2, with D possibly TRBD1 on 6 matching bases. From germline, CDR1 is SGHAT and CDR2 FQNNGV. This CDR3 contains 12 residues. Trimming took 5 bases from V and 13 from J, leaving 15 bases between them. CDR3 sequence: CASSQDSREQFF. In DNA, the CDR3 is TGTGCCAGCAGCCAGGACAGTCGAGAACAGTTCTTC.

This clone was found a few times. V is TRBV4-2 and J is TRBJ2-3; tentatively, D is TRBD1 or TRBD2 (5 bases each). This CDR3 has 16 residues. With 1 base removed from V and 1 base from J, the gap between germline ends came to 12 bases. Germline loops: CDR1 LGHNA, CDR2 YNFKEQ. CDR3 DNA: TGTGCCAGCAGCCAAGTTGTGGGGGATGGCACAGATACGCAGTATTTT. Encoded protein: CASSQVVGDGTDTQYF.

With regard to this clone: Other DNA sequences in the sample encode the same CDR3. The chain combines TRBV5-1 with TRBJ1-6; D not certain. CDR1 and CDR2 (germline): SGHRS, YFSETQ. V lost 0 bases and J lost 7, with 5 bases in between. There are 13 residues in the CDR3. CDR3 protein: CASSLVGNSPLHF. Written as DNA, the CDR3 is TGCGCCAGCAGCTTGGTCGGGAATTCACCCCTCCACTTT.